This T cell receptor beta chain was observed in a study of blood T cell repertoires in COVID-19 (TCRdb year 2020). Regarding the research as a whole: Samples covering the acute and convalescent phases of COVID-19 were provided by collaborators in the United States, Italy and Spain. The material from the prospective study consisted of cDNA or gDNA derived from T cells, B-cell-depleted T cells, or PBMCs. Deeply sampled blood TCRbeta repertoires from subjects exposed to, actively infected with, or recovered from COVID-19 were included in the dataset. A freely available public database, intended as a resource for researchers studying the immune response to SARS-CoV-2, is where the repertoires were released. The samples were drawn from the first 160 participants of the ongoing ImmuneRACE study and from 950 to 1,500 subjects provided by 6 global collaborators. The sample metadata nearly always contained a de-identified subject ID, COVID-19 status, age in years and sex. Where available, HLA class I and class II types were obtained from metadata supplied by the sample provider rather than from assay-based typing.

Whole blood was collected in K2EDTA tubes by collaborating institutions according to the institutions' own protocols. For TCRbeta analysis, collaborators shipped samples in one of three forms: frozen whole blood, isolated PBMCs, or DNA extracted from either of those sample types. TCRbeta CDR3 regions were amplified from genomic DNA by means of the immunoSEQ Assay, a bias-controlled multiplex PCR. On the authors' methods: Within the assay, amplification of reference gene primers was used to estimate how many nucleated cells each sample contained. To quantify the absolute abundance of each unique TCRbeta CDR3 rearrangement, sequence reads were collapsed and filtered. For each sample, productive Simpson clonality was calculated by taking the square root of Simpson's diversity index across productive rearrangements. TCRdb mirrors the immuneACCESS table, restricted to in-frame sequences. Some clones are absent from its copies; in checked studies, under half trace to an unresolved V gene, and the reason for the others is unknown. V, J and clone size reflect that table, while D and trimming were determined from the DNA. The sample table shows 170,000 or so clones, and roughly 83% are seen once. The ten biggest clones cover roughly 14% of the sample.

V drops 2 bases and J drops 3 bases, leaving 11 bases in between. According to the germline V gene, CDR1 reads SGHTA and CDR2 reads FQGNSA. Spanning cysteine to phenylalanine, the CDR3 consists of 15 amino acids. The only DNA kept is the CDR3, 45 bases in frame from the first base. Beyond this particular receptor, the publication reports: How much clinical and demographic metadata was included differed by source and by participant, and the metadata was provided uncurated.

On this clone: The antigen it binds to is not known. Per-nucleotide qualities are absent, and no much larger clonotype sits a single base away.

The sequencing input was peripheral blood. This sequence was found in a man aged 18-30 years with active or convalescent COVID-19. The sequence is built from TRBV7-2 and TRBJ1-5, and TRBD1 may be the D gene, going by 5 matching bases. The CDR3 is CASSLSYRFNQPQHF. In nucleotides, the sequence is TGTGCCAGCAGCTTATCCTACAGGTTCAATCAGCCCCAGCATTTT. When the CDR3 is completed using the reference TRBV7-2 and TRBJ1-5 genes on either side, the full variable domain is GAGVSQSPSNKVTEKGKDVELRCDPISGHTALYWYRQSLGQGLEFLIYFQGNSAPDKSGLPSDRFSAERTGGSVSTLTIQRTQQEDSAVYLCASSLSYRFNQPQHFGDGTRLSIL.